The rows below give T cell receptor beta chains drawn from one sample of a study of blood T cells in healthy people across ages. TCRdb processed the 5' RACE reads anew with MiXCR; each CDR3 protein has one entry. This sample yields over 1,500,000 distinct CDR3 sequences, of which approximately 39% are seen a single time; around 23% belongs to the top ten. The sample taken for sequencing was blood. The receptors were sampled from a human donor in good health. Each CDR3 is given with its conserved first and last residue. D genes are given only for firm matches. Clone size is stated in some rows and not others, as once, few, many or a class when expanded.

j_call,d_call,v_call,clone_size,cdr3_nt,cdr3_aa
TRBJ1-1,-,TRBV11-2,-,TGTGCCAGCAGCTTCCCCGGATGGGGAATCAACACTGAAGCTTTCTTT,CASSFPGWGINTEAFF
TRBJ1-2,-,TRBV21-1,few,TGTGCCAGCAGCAAATTAGGGGGTCGGGGCTACACCTTC,CASSKLGGRGYTF
TRBJ2-1,-,TRBV6-5,-,TGTGCCAGCAGTTACAATAGTAGGAATGAGCAGTTCTTC,CASSYNSRNEQFF
TRBJ2-7,TRBD2,TRBV12-3/TRBV12-4,-,TGTGCCAGCAGTTTCGGGACTAGCGGGGGGACCTACGAGCAGTACTTC,CASSFGTSGGTYEQYF
TRBJ2-6,-,TRBV7-2,-,TGTGCCAGCAGCTTCCGGACCGGACCTAGTGCGGGGGCCAACGTCCTGACTTTC,CASSFRTGPSAGANVLTF
TRBJ2-7,TRBD1,TRBV7-8,-,TGTGCCAGCAGCCCCACGACAGGGTGGCTCGAGCAGTACTTC,CASSPTTGWLEQYF
TRBJ2-1,-,TRBV29-1,-,TGCAGCACTTGGACAGTAGACTTCTCCTACAATGAGCAGTTCTTC,CSTWTVDFSYNEQFF
TRBJ2-1,TRBD2,TRBV7-2,-,TGTGCCAGCAGCCGAAAACTAGCGGGGAACCACAATGAGCAGTTCTTC,CASSRKLAGNHNEQFF
TRBJ2-5,-,TRBV14,-,TGTGCCAGCAGCCGCGGGGTAGTGGAGACCCAGTACTTC,CASSRGVVETQYF
TRBJ1-2,-,TRBV20-1,-,TGCAGTGCTAGTGAGGAGGATGGCTACACCTTC,CSASEEDGYTF
TRBJ2-3,-,TRBV6-4,few,TGTGCCAGCAGTGACTCGCGCGGGATTGGAGATACGCAGTATTTT,CASSDSRGIGDTQYF
TRBJ1-1,-,TRBV28,-,TGTGCCAGCAGTTTGGGGATCACTACGACAGCCATGAACACTGAAGCTTTCTTT,CASSLGITTTAMNTEAFF
TRBJ1-2,-,TRBV9,few,TGTGCCAGCAGGTCAGGACTGGGGAGAAACTATGGCTACACCTTC,CASRSGLGRNYGYTF
TRBJ1-4,-,TRBV4-3,few,TGCGCCAGCAGCCAAGAGAGGGATTCAAAACTGTTTTTT,CASSQERDSKLFF
TRBJ1-2,TRBD1,TRBV2,-,TGTGCCAGCAGTTCCGGGACAGGGGGCTCCTATGGCTACACCTTC,CASSSGTGGSYGYTF
TRBJ2-7,TRBD2,TRBV27,-,TGTGCCAGCACCCGAGGAGTCGGGACTAGCTTATACGAGCAGTACTTC,CASTRGVGTSLYEQYF
TRBJ1-2,-,TRBV30,-,TGTGCCTGGAGTAATAGGGCTGCCTATGGCTACACCTTC,CAWSNRAAYGYTF
TRBJ1-2,TRBD1,TRBV4-3,few,TGCGCCAGCAGCCAAGGCGGGACAGGGAAATTGGAGTTTGGCTACACCTTC,CASSQGGTGKLEFGYTF
TRBJ2-3,TRBD1,TRBV20-1,few,TGCAGTGGGGACAGGGGCACAGATACGCAGTATTTT,CSGDRGTDTQYF
TRBJ1-6,-,TRBV4-1,few,TGCGCCAGCAGCCAAGGCAGGGCCCGGAGGTCACCCCTCCACTTT,CASSQGRARRSPLHF